One and the same sample provided the 30 T cell receptor beta chains below, sequenced in a study of preoperative IRX-2 immunotherapy in early breast cancer. The protocol was immunoSEQ multiplex PCR, while the TCRdb copy is restricted to in-frame clones and leaves out a portion. The sample includes approximately 96,000 clones, 75% to 90% of them seen just once. Treatment indicated: preoperative locoregional IRX-2 cytokine immunotherapy. The source material was tumor tissue, sampled after IRX-2 immunotherapy. The origin of the receptors is a human donor with breast cancer.

In this sample, this clone turned up once. The CDR3 DNA is TGTGCCAGTAGTATAGATTCCGGGAAGATCTATGGCTACACCTTC. Protein product: CASSIDSGKIYGYTF. The genes are TRBV19 and TRBJ1-2; D gene uncertain. V was clipped by 0 bases and J by 4 bases, with 12 bases between them. The germline V gene encodes CDR1 LNHDA and CDR2 SQIVND (reference sequence). This CDR3 is built from 15 residues.

A note on this clone: Other DNA sequences in this sample translate to the same CDR3. This chain uses TRBV10-3 with TRBJ1-5, with D perhaps TRBD1 (5 bases). Per the germline V gene, CDR1 is ENHRY and CDR2 is SYGVKD. Trimming shortened V by 2 bases and J by 4 bases, and 9 bases separated the two germline ends. The CDR3 sequence is 14 residues long. The CDR3 loop is CAISESRQNQPQHF. CDR3 DNA: TGTGCCATCAGTGAGAGTCGACAGAATCAGCCCCAGCATTTT.

The chain combines TRBV7-4 with TRBJ2-3, with 12 bases identical to TRBD2. CDR3 length: 13 amino acids. With V trimmed by 6 bases and J by 12 bases, 7 bases remained unmatched. Germline lookup yields CDR1 SGHVT and CDR2 SQSDAQ. CDR3 sequence (DNA): TGTGCCAGCAGGACGGGACTAGCGGGCTCTCAGTATTTT. Its protein product is CASRTGLAGSQYF.

The chain employs TRBV25-1 and TRBJ2-5; TRBD2 matches 10 bases. With V trimmed by 5 bases and J by 5 bases, 11 bases remained unmatched. CDR1 MGHDK and CDR2 SYGVNS come from the germline V gene. The CDR3 loop spans 16 amino acids. The CDR3 coding sequence is TGTGCCAGCAGTCCCCAGGGGAGCGGGGGGGAGGAGACCCAGTACTTC. Its protein is CASSPQGSGGEETQYF.

The V gene is TRBV28, the J gene TRBJ1-3; D may be TRBD1 (6 bases). There are 14 residues in the CDR3. V was clipped by 3 bases and J by 4 bases, with 10 bases between them. Germline V CDR1 and CDR2: MDHEN, SYDVKM. CDR3 DNA sequence: TGTGCCAGCAGTTTGGGGGGGCCCGGAAACACCATATATTTT. The encoded protein is CASSLGGPGNTIYF.

This rearrangement joins TRBV7-1 to TRBJ2-2, with D possibly being TRBD1 (6 bases). TRBV7-1 is treated as an ORF (open reading frame) with a function not yet certain. V was trimmed by 4 bases and J by 5 bases, leaving 14 bases between them. The CDR3 has 15 amino acids. The CDR3 loop reads CASSYPDRLTGELFF. The CDR3, as DNA: TGTGCCAGCAGCTATCCCGACAGGCTAACCGGGGAGCTGTTTTTT.

This clone was detected once. The chain employs TRBV30 and TRBJ1-2, with TRBD1 matching over 8 bases. This CDR3 has 13 residues. The V gene's germline CDR1 is GTSNPN and CDR2 SVGIG (reference sequence). The V gene end was trimmed by 4 bases and the J gene end by 4 bases; junction bases not matched to a gene: 5. The CDR3 region has the DNA TGTGCCTGGATCGACAGGGGCGTCTATGGCTACACCTTC. Protein: CAWIDRGVYGYTF.

This clone was seen a handful of times. V usage is TRBV28 and J usage is TRBJ2-7; no firm D call. The V gene lost 3 bases and the J gene lost 7 bases, with 13 bases spanning the gap. Germline CDR1 and CDR2: MDHEN and SYDVKM. The CDR3 extends over 13 amino acids. CDR3 protein: CASSFIHQWEQYF. The DNA of the CDR3 is TGTGCCAGCAGTTTTATCCACCAATGGGAGCAGTACTTC.

This sequence joins TRBV18 and TRBJ1-5; tentatively, D is TRBD1 (5 bases). The CDR3 has 13 residues. Trimming shortened V by 3 bases and J by 3 bases, and 6 bases separated the two germline ends. The germline CDR1 and CDR2 sequences are KGHSH and LQKENI. CDR3 residues: CASSPGLNQPQHF. The CDR3, as DNA: TGTGCCAGCTCACCGGGGCTCAATCAGCCCCAGCATTTT. The full variable domain, its missing parts supplied by reference TRBV18 and TRBJ1-5, is NAGVMQNPRHLVRRRGQEARLRCSPMKGHSHVYWYRQLPEEGLKFMVYLQKENIIDESGMPKERFSAEFPKEGPSILRIQQVVRGDSAAYFCASSPGLNQPQHFGDGTRLSIL.

V usage is TRBV5-1 and J usage is TRBJ2-7; tentative D call: TRBD1 (5 bases). Trimming took off 6 bases at V and 6 bases at J, with 16 bases between the two ends. This CDR3 region has 13 residues. CDR1 and CDR2 (germline): SGHRS, YFSETQ. The CDR3 bases are TGCGCCAGCAATCTACCAGGGAAGGGCGAGCAGTACTTC. Amino acids: CASNLPGKGEQYF.

On this clone itself: X shows a residue whose base was not read or is ambiguous. The identical CDR3 is also encoded by other nucleotide sequences in the sample. This chain links TRBV28 with TRBJ2-3; 8 nucleotides match TRBD2. The ends lost 3 bases at V and 2 bases at J; junction bases unmatched: 1. The CDR3 covers 14 residues. Looked up from germline, CDR1 is MDHEN and CDR2 is SYDVKM. As DNA, the CDR3 is TGTGCCAGCAGTTTRGGACTAGCCACAGATACGCAGTATTTT. Encoded protein: CASSXGLATDTQYF. The whole CDR3 protein reads CASSLGLATDTQYF.

The rearrangement links TRBV19 to TRBJ1-1; D gene uncertain. CDR1 LNHDA and CDR2 SQIVND come from the germline V gene (reference sequence). The V end was cut by 4 bases, the J end by 7 bases, with 10 bases between. The CDR3 has 12 residues. CDR3 DNA: TGTGCCAGTAGTAAGGCAGCCCGTGAAGCTTTCTTT. This codes for CASSKAAREAFF.

By its share, this clone is medium-sized. The chain links TRBV6-8 to TRBJ1-1; no firm D call. The CDR3 covers 13 residues. Germline V gene sequence: CDR1 MNHGY, CDR2 SAAAGT. V was trimmed by 1 base and J by 7 bases, leaving 10 bases between them. CDR3 coding DNA: TGTGCCAGCAGTTACTTTGAGGGCCGTGAAGCTTTCTTT. Protein product: CASSYFEGREAFF.

The rearrangement links TRBV30 to TRBJ1-4; the match to TRBD1 covers 9 bases. This CDR3 has 14 amino acids. Trimming took 2 bases from V and 7 from J; bases not matched to a gene: 5. Germline values: CDR1 GTSNPN, CDR2 SVGIG (reference sequence). This CDR3 reads CAWSPGTGTEKLFF. DNA for the CDR3: TGTGCCTGGAGTCCCGGGACAGGGACTGAAAAACTGTTTTTT.

J is TRBJ1-2 and V is TRBV10-2; weak D call: TRBD1 (5 bases). V was clipped by 2 bases and J by 5 bases, with 9 bases between them. The CDR3 loop spans 13 amino acids. Germline V gene lookup returns CDR1 WSHSY and CDR2 SAAADI. For the CDR3, the DNA is TGCGCCAGCAGTGAGGTGGAGGGGTATGGCTACACCTTC. It is translated as CASSEVEGYGYTF.

CDR3 DNA sequence: TGTGCCAGCAGTCTCCGGAGGGGCTACAATGAGCAGTTCTTC. Translated: CASSLRRGYNEQFF. The chain has TRBV2 and TRBJ2-1; maybe TRBD2 (6 bases). Trimming removed 5 bases at V and 3 bases at J, with 11 bases between. The CDR3 has 14 residues. Germline V lookup: CDR1 SNHLY, CDR2 FYNNEI.

In its sample, this clone was seen a few times. This chain links TRBV5-1 with TRBJ1-2, with D perhaps TRBD1 (6 bases). V lost 5 bases, J lost 6 bases, and 17 bases lay in between. Germline V gene data show CDR1 as SGHRS and CDR2 as YFSETQ. The length of the CDR3 is 14 residues. The CDR3 coding sequence is TGCGCCAGCAGATACAGGGTTTTGGAGGATGGCTACACCTTC. Its protein product is CASRYRVLEDGYTF.

The chain combines TRBV18 with TRBJ2-7; D perhaps matches TRBD2 (6 bases). CDR1 is KGHSH, CDR2 LQKENI, per germline. V dropped 0 bases and J dropped 0 bases, with 9 bases sitting between them. This CDR3 region has 15 residues. The CDR3 region has the DNA TGTGCCAGCTCACCACCGGTCGGGGGCTCCTACGAGCAGTACTTC. Its protein is CASSPPVGGSYEQYF.

The V call is TRBV5-1, the J call TRBJ1-1; TRBD1 matches 9 bases. The CDR3 is made up of 15 amino acids. With 5 bases clipped from V and 1 base from J, the junction kept 6 bases outside the gene matches. Germline values: CDR1 SGHRS, CDR2 YFSETQ. CDR3 region: CASSLPGQGNTEAFF. CDR3 coding DNA: TGCGCCAGCAGTCTTCCGGGACAGGGGAACACTGAAGCTTTCTTT. The full variable domain, in which reference TRBV5-1 and TRBJ1-1 provide the parts outside the CDR3, is KAGVTQTPRYLIKTRGQQVTLSCSPISGHRSVSWYQQTPGQGLQFLFEYFSETQRNKGNFPGRFSGRQFSNSRSEMNVSTLELGDSALYLCASSLPGQGNTEAFFGQGTRLTVV.

The chain has TRBV14 and TRBJ2-3; D unclear. V was cut by 1 base and J by 7 bases, with 9 bases left in between. The CDR3 totals 13 residues. The germline CDR1 and CDR2 sequences are SGHDN and FVKESK. The CDR3 reads CASSQVKMNTQYF. CDR3 coding DNA: TGTGCCAGCAGCCAAGTGAAGATGAATACGCAGTATTTT.

With respect to this clone: The junction departs from germline at one end; a sequencing error may be responsible. The chain couples TRBV6-4 to TRBJ1-2; maybe TRBD1 (5 bases). Looked up from germline, CDR1 is MRHNA and CDR2 is SNTAGT. CDR3 size: 14 residues. The CDR3 sequence: CAISEAGDNYGYTF. The CDR3 bases are TGTGCCATCAGTGAGGCGGGGGATAACTATGGCTACACCTTC.

The genes are TRBV29-1 and TRBJ2-5; D is perhaps TRBD1 (5 bases). V lost 4 bases to trimming and J lost 5 bases, with 14 bases between them. The CDR3 consists of 13 residues. Germline CDR1 SQVTM, CDR2 ANQGSEA. CDR3: CSVVQGVPETQYF. DNA for the CDR3: TGCAGCGTTGTCCAAGGGGTTCCGGAGACCCAGTACTTC.

This clone was detected only a few times. The rearrangement joins TRBV29-1 to TRBJ2-1; D unclear. CDR3 length: 13 residues. Germline assignment: CDR1 SQVTM and CDR2 ANQGSEA. Trimming removed 7 bases from V and 6 bases from J, with 16 bases in between. CDR3: CSAPEVAGNEQFF. The CDR3 nucleotides are TGCAGCGCCCCCGAGGTGGCCGGCAATGAGCAGTTCTTC.

This clone was counted a single time. This chain connects TRBV19 to TRBJ1-2; TRBD1 agrees at 7 bases. The V and J ends lost 6 bases and 3 bases, in that order; junction bases with no gene match: 4. Germline CDR1 LNHDA, CDR2 SQIVND (reference sequence). CDR3 size: 13 residues. CDR3 loop: CASRGTEDYGYTF. The CDR3 region has the DNA TGTGCCAGTAGGGGGACAGAGGACTATGGCTACACCTTC. The full variable domain, completed using reference TRBV19 and TRBJ1-2, is DGGITQSPKYLFRKEGQNVTLSCEQNLNHDAMYWYRQDPGQGLRLIYYSQIVNDFQKGDIAEGYSVSREKKESFPLTVTSAQKNPTAFYLCASRGTEDYGYTFGSGTRLTVV.

This chain uses TRBV5-2 with TRBJ1-4; the D call TRBD1 from the table was never checked on the DNA. TRBV5-2 is assigned pseudogene status. This CDR3 region has 16 residues. The CDR3 loop reads CASSDGTVRGNEKLFF. Written as DNA, the CDR3 is TGTGCCAGCAGCGACGGGACAGTGCGAGGAAATGAAAAACTGTTTTTT.

The V gene is TRBV5-1, the J gene TRBJ1-1, with a tentative D call TRBD1 (5 bases). The CDR3 sequence is 16 residues long. The germline CDR1 and CDR2 sequences are SGHRS and YFSETQ. V was clipped by 4 bases and J by 0 bases, with 16 bases between them. The CDR3 DNA sequence: TGCGCCAGCAGCATAACCTCCGGGGGATTGAACACTGAAGCTTTCTTT. The encoded protein is CASSITSGGLNTEAFF.

This sequence joins TRBV19 and TRBJ2-7; no clear D. Germline lookup yields CDR1 LNHDA and CDR2 SQIVND (reference sequence). CDR3 length: 13 residues. V was shortened by 1 base and J by 0 bases, with 4 bases between the two germline ends. CDR3 amino acids: CASSIGGSYEQYF. The CDR3 bases are TGTGCCAGTAGTATAGGTGGCTCCTACGAGCAGTACTTC.

The chain recombines TRBV1 with TRBJ2-5; the listed D gene, TRBD2, was not tested against the DNA. TRBV1 is termed a pseudogene. CDR3 length: 14 amino acids. The DNA of the CDR3 is TGCGCCAGCAGCCAGGAAGAAACTAGGGAGACCCAGTACTTC. Encoded protein: CASSQEETRETQYF.

The chain uses TRBV25-1 and TRBJ1-5, with a possible D match to TRBD1 (6 bases). The germline V gene encodes CDR1 MGHDK and CDR2 SYGVNS. This CDR3 has 16 amino acids. Deletions cut 4 bases from V and 3 bases from J, with 16 bases between. The DNA for the CDR3 is TGTGCCAGCAGTGGACGATACGGGACAACCAATCAGCCCCAGCATTTT. This codes for CASSGRYGTTNQPQHF.

V usage is TRBV7-5 and J usage is TRBJ2-1; TRBD2 was called by the table and not checked on the DNA. TRBV7-5 is designated a pseudogene. This CDR3 spans 14 amino acids. CDR3: CASSLVGLAGEQFF. For the CDR3, the DNA is TGTGCCAGCAGCTTAGTAGGACTAGCGGGTGAGCAGTTCTTC.